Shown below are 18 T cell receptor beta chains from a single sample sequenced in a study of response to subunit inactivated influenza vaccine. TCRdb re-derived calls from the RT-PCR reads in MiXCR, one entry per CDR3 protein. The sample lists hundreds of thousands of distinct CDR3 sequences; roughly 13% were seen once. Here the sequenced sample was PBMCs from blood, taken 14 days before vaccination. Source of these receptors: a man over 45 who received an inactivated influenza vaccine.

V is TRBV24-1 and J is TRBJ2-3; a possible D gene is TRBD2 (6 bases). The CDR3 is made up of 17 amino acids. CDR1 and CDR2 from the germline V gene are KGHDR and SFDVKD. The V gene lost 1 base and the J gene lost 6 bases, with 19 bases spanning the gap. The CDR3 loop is CATSDFSGDFRADTQYF. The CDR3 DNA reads TGTGCCACCAGTGATTTTTCGGGGGACTTTCGGGCGGATACGCAGTATTTT.

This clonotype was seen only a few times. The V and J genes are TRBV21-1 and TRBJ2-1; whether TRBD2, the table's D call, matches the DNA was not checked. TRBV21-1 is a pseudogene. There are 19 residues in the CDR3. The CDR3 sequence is CASSKATLPTGRSYNEQFF. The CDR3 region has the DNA TGTGCCAGCAGCAAAGCGACCCTTCCGACAGGGAGGTCCTACAATGAGCAGTTCTTC.

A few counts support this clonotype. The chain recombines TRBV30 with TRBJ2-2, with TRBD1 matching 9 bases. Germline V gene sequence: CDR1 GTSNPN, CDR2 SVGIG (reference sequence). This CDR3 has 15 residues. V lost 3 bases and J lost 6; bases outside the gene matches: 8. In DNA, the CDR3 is TGTGCCTGGAGCTCCGGGACAGGGTTACCCGGGGAGCTGTTTTTT. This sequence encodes CAWSSGTGLPGELFF.

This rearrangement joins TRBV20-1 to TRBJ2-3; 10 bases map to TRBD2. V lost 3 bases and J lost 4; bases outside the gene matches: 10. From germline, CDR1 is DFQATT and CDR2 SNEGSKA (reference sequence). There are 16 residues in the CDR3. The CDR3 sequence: CSARPLAGAFSDTQYF. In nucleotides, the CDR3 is TGCAGTGCTAGGCCGCTAGCGGGAGCTTTCTCAGATACGCAGTATTTT.

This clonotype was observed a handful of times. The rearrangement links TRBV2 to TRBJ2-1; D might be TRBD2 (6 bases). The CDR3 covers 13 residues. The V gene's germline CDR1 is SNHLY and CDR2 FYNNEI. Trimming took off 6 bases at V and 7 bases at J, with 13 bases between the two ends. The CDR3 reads CASRAIGRNEQFF. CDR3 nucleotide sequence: TGTGCCAGCAGGGCCATCGGGAGAAATGAGCAGTTCTTC.

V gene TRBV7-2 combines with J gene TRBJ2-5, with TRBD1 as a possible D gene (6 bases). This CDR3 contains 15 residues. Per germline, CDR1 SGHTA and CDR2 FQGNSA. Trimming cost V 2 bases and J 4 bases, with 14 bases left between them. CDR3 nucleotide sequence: TGTGCCAGCAGCTTATCACAGGGCCGGGGAGAGACCCAGTACTTC. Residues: CASSLSQGRGETQYF.

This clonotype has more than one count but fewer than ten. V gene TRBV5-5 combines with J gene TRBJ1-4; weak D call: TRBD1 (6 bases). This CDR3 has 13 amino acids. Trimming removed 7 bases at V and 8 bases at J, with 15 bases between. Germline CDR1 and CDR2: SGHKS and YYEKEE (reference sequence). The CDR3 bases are TGTGCCAGCGAGGGGGGCTCAAGCGAAAAACTGTTTTTT. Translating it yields CASEGGSSEKLFF.

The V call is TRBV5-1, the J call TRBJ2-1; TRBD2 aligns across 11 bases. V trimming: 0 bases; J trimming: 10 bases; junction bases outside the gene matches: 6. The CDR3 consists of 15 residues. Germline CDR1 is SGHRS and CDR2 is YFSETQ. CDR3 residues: CASSLVASGGSEQFF. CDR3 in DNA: TGCGCCAGCAGCTTGGTCGCTAGCGGGGGGTCGGAGCAGTTCTTC.

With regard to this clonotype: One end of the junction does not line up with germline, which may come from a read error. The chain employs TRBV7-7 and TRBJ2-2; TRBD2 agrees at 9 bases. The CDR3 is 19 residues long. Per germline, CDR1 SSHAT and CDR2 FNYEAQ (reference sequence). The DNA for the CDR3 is TGTGCTAGCAGCCAGAGGGCGGGGAGCGGGGGGCCGCCCACCGGGGAGCTGTTTTTT. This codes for CASSQRAGSGGPPTGELFF.

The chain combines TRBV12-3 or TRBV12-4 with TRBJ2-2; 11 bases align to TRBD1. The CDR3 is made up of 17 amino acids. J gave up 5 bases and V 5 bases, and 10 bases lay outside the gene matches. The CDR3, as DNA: TGTGCCAGCAGTCCACAAGCCGGGACAGGGGGAACCGGGGAGCTGTTTTTT. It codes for CASSPQAGTGGTGELFF.

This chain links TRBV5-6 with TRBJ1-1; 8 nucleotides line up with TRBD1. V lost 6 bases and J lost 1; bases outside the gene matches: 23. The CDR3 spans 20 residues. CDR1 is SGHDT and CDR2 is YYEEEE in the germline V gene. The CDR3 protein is CASTAGIRGHNHRGNTEAFF. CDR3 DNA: TGTGCCAGCACCGCAGGAATCAGGGGGCACAATCATCGTGGGAACACTGAAGCTTTCTTT. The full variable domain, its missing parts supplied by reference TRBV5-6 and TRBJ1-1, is DAGVTQSPTHLIKTRGQQVTLRCSPKSGHDTVSWYQQALGQGPQFIFQYYEEEERQRGNFPDRFSGHQFPNYSSELNVNALLLGDSALYLCASTAGIRGHNHRGNTEAFFGQGTRLTVV.

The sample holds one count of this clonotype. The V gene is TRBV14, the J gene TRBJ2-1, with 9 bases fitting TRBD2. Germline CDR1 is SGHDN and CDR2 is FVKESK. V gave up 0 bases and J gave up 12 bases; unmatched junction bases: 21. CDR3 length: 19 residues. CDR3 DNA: TGTGCCAGCAGCCAAGAGGGATCTAGACTAGCGGCGATCATGGATGGGCAGTTCTTC. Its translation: CASSQEGSRLAAIMDGQFF.

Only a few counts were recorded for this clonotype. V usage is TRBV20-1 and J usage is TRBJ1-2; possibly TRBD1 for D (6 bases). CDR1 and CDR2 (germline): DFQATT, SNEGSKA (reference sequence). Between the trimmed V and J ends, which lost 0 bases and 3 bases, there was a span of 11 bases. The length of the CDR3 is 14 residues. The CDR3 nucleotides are TGCAGTGCTAGAGATGGGGGCGGATACTATGGCTACACCTTC. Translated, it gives CSARDGGGYYGYTF.

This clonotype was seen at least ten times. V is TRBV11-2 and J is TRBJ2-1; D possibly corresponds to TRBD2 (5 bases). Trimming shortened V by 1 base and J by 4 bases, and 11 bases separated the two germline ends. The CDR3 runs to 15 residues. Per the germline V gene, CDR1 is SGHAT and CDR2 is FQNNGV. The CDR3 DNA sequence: TGTGCCAGCAGCTTAGGAAGGACTGGGTACAATGAGCAGTTCTTC. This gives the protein CASSLGRTGYNEQFF. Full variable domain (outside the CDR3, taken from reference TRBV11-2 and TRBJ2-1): EAGVAQSPRYKIIEKRQSVAFWCNPISGHATLYWYQQILGQGPKLLIQFQNNGVVDDSQLPKDRFSAERLKGVDSTLKIQPAKLEDSAVYLCASSLGRTGYNEQFFGPGTRLTVL.

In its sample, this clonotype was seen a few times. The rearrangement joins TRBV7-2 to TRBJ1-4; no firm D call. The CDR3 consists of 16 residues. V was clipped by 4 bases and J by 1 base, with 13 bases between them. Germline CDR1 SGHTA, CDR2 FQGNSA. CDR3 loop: CASSSKGRQTNEKLFF. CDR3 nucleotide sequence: TGTGCCAGCAGCTCAAAAGGGCGTCAAACTAATGAAAAACTGTTTTTT. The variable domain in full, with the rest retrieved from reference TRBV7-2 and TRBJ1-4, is GAGVSQSPSNKVTEKGKDVELRCDPISGHTALYWYRQSLGQGLEFLIYFQGNSAPDKSGLPSDRFSAERTGGSVSTLTIQRTQQEDSAVYLCASSSKGRQTNEKLFFGSGTQLSVL.

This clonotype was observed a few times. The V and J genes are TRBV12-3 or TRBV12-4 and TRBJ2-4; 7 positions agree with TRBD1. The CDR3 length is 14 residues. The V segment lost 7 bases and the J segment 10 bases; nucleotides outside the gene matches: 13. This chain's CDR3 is CASTSEGAFGIQYF. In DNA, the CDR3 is TGTGCCAGCACATCAGAGGGGGCATTCGGGATTCAGTACTTC.

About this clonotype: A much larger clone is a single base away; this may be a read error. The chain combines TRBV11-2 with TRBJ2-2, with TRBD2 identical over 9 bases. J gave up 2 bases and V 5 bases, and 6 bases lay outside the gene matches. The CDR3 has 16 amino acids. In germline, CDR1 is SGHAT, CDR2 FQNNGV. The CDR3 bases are TGTGCCAGCAGCACCGCGGGGGGGATTAACACCGGGGAGCTGTTTTTT. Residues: CASSTAGGINTGELFF.

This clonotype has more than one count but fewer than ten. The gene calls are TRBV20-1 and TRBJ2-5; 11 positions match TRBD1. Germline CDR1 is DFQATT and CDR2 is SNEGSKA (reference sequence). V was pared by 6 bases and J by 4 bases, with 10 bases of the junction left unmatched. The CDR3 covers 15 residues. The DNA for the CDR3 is TGCAGTGCGCAACGGGGACAGGGGGTGGGAGAGACCCAGTACTTC. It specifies CSAQRGQGVGETQYF.